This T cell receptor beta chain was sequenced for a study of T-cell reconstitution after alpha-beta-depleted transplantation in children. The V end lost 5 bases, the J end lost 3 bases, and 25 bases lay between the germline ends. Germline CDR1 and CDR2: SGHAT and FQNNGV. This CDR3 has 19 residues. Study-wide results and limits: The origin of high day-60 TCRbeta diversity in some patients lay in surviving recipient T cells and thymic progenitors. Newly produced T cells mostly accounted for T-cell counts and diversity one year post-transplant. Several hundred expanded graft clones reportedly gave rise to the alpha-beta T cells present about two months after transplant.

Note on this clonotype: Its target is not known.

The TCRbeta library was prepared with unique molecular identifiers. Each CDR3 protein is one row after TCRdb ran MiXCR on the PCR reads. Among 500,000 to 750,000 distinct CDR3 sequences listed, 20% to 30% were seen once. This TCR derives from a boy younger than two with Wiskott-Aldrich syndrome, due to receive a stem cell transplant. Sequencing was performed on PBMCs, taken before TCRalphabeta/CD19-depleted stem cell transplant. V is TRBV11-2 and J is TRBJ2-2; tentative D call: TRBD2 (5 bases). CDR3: CASSPPGIRLIGDTGELFF. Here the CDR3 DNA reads TGTGCCAGCAGCCCCCCCGGGATCAGGTTAATCGGGGACACCGGGGAGCTGTTTTTT.